This TCR beta chain was profiled in a study of T cell responses to AZD1222 COVID-19 vaccine. Study conclusions and caveats: Donors were mostly white British, more females; clonal diversity possibly underestimated. Reports indicate that nearly half of spike-specific TCRs are directed at unmutated variant regions. Only 6 or 7 people who got AZD1222 tested seropositive at baseline.

In regard to this clone: The antigen is unknown.

Sequenced by immunoSEQ multiplex PCR; TCRdb stores in-frame clones only, minus some. The sample lists fewer than 200,000 clones, just under 90% occurring once. Germline CDR1 MNHEY, CDR2 SVGAGI. The V gene lost 3 bases and the J gene lost 3 bases, with 12 bases spanning the gap. The CDR3 totals 15 residues. Specimen: peripheral blood, collected on day 0 of AZD1222 vaccination. The rearrangement joins TRBV6-5 to TRBJ1-3; possible D gene TRBD1, 6 bases. The TCR sequence derives from an adult in good health. In DNA form, the CDR3 reads TGTGCCAGCAGTTATCGGCAAGGGGGTGGAAACACCATATATTTT. This codes for CASSYRQGGGNTIYF.